The sample holds one count of the clone carrying this T cell receptor beta chain. The data are from a study of blood T cell repertoires in COVID-19. On the study more broadly: Specimens from acute and convalescent COVID-19 originated in the United States, Italy and Spain.

With V trimmed by 4 bases and J by 8 bases, 13 bases remained unmatched. This CDR3 contains 15 residues. CDR1 and CDR2 (germline): SGHRS, YFSETQ. Authors' data handling: Reference gene primers were amplified, and this amplification served to estimate nucleated cell counts. Here immunoSEQ multiplex PCR was the method, and the copy in TCRdb shows in-frame clones only, minus some. V, J and clone size are those of that table, while D and trimming were read from the DNA. This table holds some 500,000 clones, roughly 91% found once. One Seattle source followed patients from active infection through their disease course.

This receptor was obtained from a woman in her forties or fifties with COVID-19, enrolled during active disease. The V call is TRBV5-1, the J call TRBJ2-7; TRBD1 matches 9 bases. Material for sequencing was peripheral blood. As DNA, the CDR3 is TGCGCCAGCAGCCCGGACGGGACAGGGAACAGTAAGCAGTACTTC. Encoded protein: CASSPDGTGNSKQYF.